The next 19 T cell receptor beta chains were all read from a single sample in a study of blood T cells in healthy people across ages. The second PCR ran about 6 to 12 cycles with a sample-barcoded 5' primer and J-beta primers. One entry per CDR3 protein, called by TCRdb with MiXCR from the 5' RACE reads. Here the sample spans roughly 900,000 distinct CDR3 sequences, less than 35% being singletons. The sample taken for sequencing was blood. The receptors here all came from a woman of 80 years or more in good health.

This clonotype was recorded many times. This chain links TRBV10-3 with TRBJ2-7; 8 nucleotides line up with TRBD1. The CDR3 totals 13 residues. Germline assignment: CDR1 ENHRY and CDR2 SYGVKD. With V trimmed by 6 bases and J by 2 bases, 3 bases remained unmatched. The CDR3 region has the DNA TGTGCCATCAGGGGACAGGAGGCCTACGAGCAGTACTTC. It yields the protein CAIRGQEAYEQYF.

The V call is TRBV5-1, the J call TRBJ2-5, with 11 bases aligning to TRBD2. Per germline, CDR1 SGHRS and CDR2 YFSETQ. The J segment lost 3 bases and the V segment lost 3 bases, leaving 7 bases of the junction unmatched. The CDR3 has 16 amino acids. The CDR3 sequence: CASSSISTSGEETQYF. The CDR3 DNA follows: TGCGCCAGCAGCTCCATATCGACTAGCGGGGAAGAGACCCAGTACTTC.

There are many counts of this clonotype. The CDR3 region is CATSRDTGNNEQFF. Here the CDR3 DNA reads TGTGCCACCAGCAGAGATACTGGGAACAATGAGCAGTTCTTC. The V and J genes are TRBV15 and TRBJ2-1; D not certain. Germline V gives CDR1 LNHNV, CDR2 YYDKDF (reference sequence). The CDR3 sequence is 14 residues long. The V end was cut by 0 bases, the J end by 5 bases, with 8 bases between.

This clonotype was seen ten or more times. The chain is built from TRBV6-6 and TRBJ1-2; D gene uncertain. The CDR3 is made up of 14 amino acids. Germline V gene sequence: CDR1 MNHNY, CDR2 SVGAGI (reference sequence). V lost 3 bases and J lost 4, with 12 bases in between. CDR3 nucleotides: TGTGCCAGCAGTTATAATTGGGATGGCTATGGCTACACCTTC. The encoded protein is CASSYNWDGYGYTF.

The rearrangement links TRBV7-2 to TRBJ2-3, with 9 positions matching TRBD2. The CDR3 totals 16 residues. Per germline, CDR1 SGHTA and CDR2 FQGNSA. V lost 5 bases and J lost 3; bases outside the gene matches: 9. CDR3 region: CASSRNSGSSTDTQYF. In DNA, the CDR3 is TGTGCCAGCAGCCGAAATAGCGGGAGCAGTACAGATACGCAGTATTTT.

The chain links TRBV25-1 to TRBJ2-3; 10 positions match TRBD2. The germline CDR1 and CDR2 sequences are MGHDK and SYGVNS. This CDR3 has 15 residues. Unmatched junction bases numbered 9, after V lost 8 bases and J lost 4 bases. CDR3 DNA: TGTGCCAGCCAATCGGGACTAGCGATAGCAGATACGCAGTATTTT. As protein: CASQSGLAIADTQYF. The variable domain in full, with the rest retrieved from reference TRBV25-1 and TRBJ2-3, is EADIYQTPRYLVIGTGKKITLECSQTMGHDKMYWYQQDPGMELHLIHYSYGVNSTEKGDLSSESTVSRIRTEHFPLTLESARPSHTSQYLCASQSGLAIADTQYFGPGTRLTVL.

This clonotype was seen a single time. The rearrangement links TRBV7-2 to TRBJ1-2, with a weak D call TRBD1 (5 bases). V gave up 3 bases and J gave up 2 bases, with 10 bases separating them. The CDR3 has 14 residues. Looked up from germline, CDR1 is SGHTA and CDR2 is FQGNSA. CDR3 amino acids: CASSFIGANYGYTF. The CDR3 DNA reads TGTGCCAGCAGCTTTATCGGGGCAAACTATGGCTACACCTTC.

The chain uses TRBV7-6 and TRBJ1-5, with unresolved D. The CDR3 runs to 18 residues. Germline CDR1 and CDR2: SGHVS and FNYEAQ. V lost 5 bases to trimming and J lost 3 bases, with 23 bases between them. The CDR3, as DNA: TGTGCCAGCAGCAGGACGGGAGGTGCACCGCTTTTCAATCAGCCCCAGCATTTT. It codes for CASSRTGGAPLFNQPQHF.

As to this clonotype: This may stem from a read error, because a much larger clone lies one nucleotide away. The rearrangement uses TRBV4-3 and TRBJ1-5; D unresolved. Germline V gene sequence: CDR1 LGHNA, CDR2 YSLEER. CDR3 size: 15 residues. The V gene lost 0 bases and the J gene lost 6 bases, with 12 bases spanning the gap. The CDR3 loop is CASSQEGGVAQPQHF. In DNA form, the CDR3 reads TGCGCCAGCAGCCAAGAGGGCGGGGTTGCTCAGCCCCAGCATTTT.

This clonotype came up many times. This sequence joins TRBV5-1 and TRBJ1-1; tentative D call: TRBD1 (5 bases). Germline V gene data show CDR1 as SGHRS and CDR2 as YFSETQ. Trimming left V 4 bases short and J 0 bases short, with 10 bases between. This CDR3 is 14 amino acids long. The CDR3 protein is CASSTDNMNTEAFF. CDR3 DNA sequence: TGCGCCAGCAGCACGGACAATATGAACACTGAAGCTTTCTTT.

The rearrangement uses TRBV29-1 and TRBJ1-1; 9 bases are shared with TRBD1. Losses at the gene ends were 6 bases for V and 4 bases for J; bases not matched to a gene: 3. This CDR3 spans 12 amino acids. CDR1 is SQVTM, CDR2 ANQGSEA, per germline. The CDR3: CSVDRGPTEAFF. CDR3 in DNA: TGCAGCGTGGACAGGGGTCCCACTGAAGCTTTCTTT.

There are a few counts of this clonotype. This chain connects TRBV5-1 to TRBJ1-4; TRBD1 matches at 8 bases. With 6 bases clipped from V and 8 bases from J, the junction kept 9 bases outside the gene matches. The CDR3 totals 14 residues. CDR1 and CDR2 from the germline V gene are SGHRS and YFSETQ. The CDR3 region is CASTYQTGEEKLFF. CDR3 DNA sequence: TGCGCCAGCACCTACCAGACAGGGGAGGAAAAACTGTTTTTT.

Comment on this clonotype: A much larger clone lies a single base off, so this may be a read error. The J gene is TRBJ2-7, the V gene TRBV7-2; D is unclear. Deletions cut 4 bases from V and 4 bases from J, with 14 bases between. CDR3 length: 14 amino acids. From germline, CDR1 is SGHTA and CDR2 FQGNSA. The CDR3 spells CASSSQVGLYEQYV. DNA for the CDR3: TGTGCCAGCAGCTCCCAGGTGGGCCTTTACGAGCAGTACGTC.

This clonotype was recorded many times. The rearrangement uses TRBV9 and TRBJ2-5, with D perhaps assigned TRBD1 or TRBD2 (5 bases each). Trimming cost V 4 bases and J 5 bases, with 15 bases left between them. Germline-derived CDR1 and CDR2 are SGDLS and YYNGEE. This CDR3 is built from 14 residues. Here the CDR3 DNA reads TGTGCCAGCAGCTCCGGGATCGCAGGGGAGACCCAGTACTTC. Translating gives CASSSGIAGETQYF.

This clonotype is a singleton in its sample. The chain couples TRBV27 to TRBJ1-2, with a weak D call TRBD1 (5 bases). CDR1 is MNHEY, CDR2 SMNVEV, per germline (reference sequence). Trimming stripped 5 bases from V and 7 bases from J, with 23 bases between. This CDR3 is built from 16 residues. The CDR3 DNA follows: TGTGCCAGCAGTCCCCCCAACGGGGCAGGGCTCGGTGGCTACACCTTC. Residues: CASSPPNGAGLGGYTF.

This clonotype showed up many times. This chain uses TRBV6-5 with TRBJ2-7; D may be TRBD2 (6 bases). Trimming removed 5 bases from V and 3 bases from J, with 17 bases in between. The CDR3 spans 15 residues. CDR1 is MNHEY, CDR2 SVGAGI, per germline. CDR3 amino acids: CASSPTPGLRYEQYF. The DNA of the CDR3 is TGTGCCAGCAGTCCAACACCGGGACTTCGCTACGAGCAGTACTTC.

The table lists this clonotype with a few counts. The V call is TRBV6-6, the J call TRBJ2-5, with TRBD2 matching over 14 bases. CDR1 is MNHNY and CDR2 is SVGAGI in the germline V gene (reference sequence). The V and J ends lost 4 bases and 6 bases, in that order; junction bases with no gene match: 10. This CDR3 comprises 17 residues. The CDR3 reads CASSSSYGTSGGQTQYF. The CDR3 nucleotides read TGTGCCAGCAGTTCCTCCTATGGGACTAGCGGGGGACAGACCCAGTACTTC.

Ten or more counts support this clonotype. V usage is TRBV6-1 and J usage is TRBJ2-4; maybe TRBD1 (5 bases). The CDR3 totals 13 residues. The germline V and J ends were trimmed by 6 bases and 8 bases, with 14 bases remaining between them. Germline CDR1 reads MNHNS; CDR2 reads SASEGT. CDR3 nucleotide sequence: TGTGCCAGCAGCCCCCGAGGACATCACATTCAGTACTTC. This gives the protein CASSPRGHHIQYF.

The chain couples TRBV2 to TRBJ1-4; D remains ambiguous. The CDR3 runs to 16 residues. V lost 4 bases and J lost 2, with 14 bases in between. Looked up from germline, CDR1 is SNHLY and CDR2 is FYNNEI. The CDR3 reads CASSGERRGTNEKLFF. The CDR3 nucleotides read TGTGCCAGCAGTGGTGAACGGAGAGGGACTAATGAAAAACTGTTTTTT.